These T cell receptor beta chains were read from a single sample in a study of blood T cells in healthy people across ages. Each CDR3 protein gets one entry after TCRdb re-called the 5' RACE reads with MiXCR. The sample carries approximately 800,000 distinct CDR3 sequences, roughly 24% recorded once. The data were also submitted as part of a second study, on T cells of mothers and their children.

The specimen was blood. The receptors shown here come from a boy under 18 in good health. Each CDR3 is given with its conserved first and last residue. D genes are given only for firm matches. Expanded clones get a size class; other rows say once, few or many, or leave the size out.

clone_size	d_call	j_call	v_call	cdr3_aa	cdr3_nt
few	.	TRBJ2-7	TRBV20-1	CSARYRPGYEQYF	TGCAGTGCTAGATATCGGCCGGGTTACGAGCAGTACTTC
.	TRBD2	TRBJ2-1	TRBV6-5	CASSSTSGGSRYNEQFF	TGTGCCAGCAGTTCAACTAGCGGGGGGTCCCGCTACAATGAGCAGTTCTTC
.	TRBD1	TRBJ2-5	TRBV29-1	CSAGTGPQETQYF	TGCAGCGCAGGGACAGGGCCCCAAGAGACCCAGTACTTC
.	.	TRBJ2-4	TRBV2	CASSSGPQTKNIQYF	TGTGCCAGCAGCTCTGGCCCCCAGACCAAAAACATTCAGTACTTC
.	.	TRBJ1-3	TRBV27	CASSPVGGNTIYF	TGTGCCAGCAGCCCAGTGGGAGGAAACACCATATATTTT
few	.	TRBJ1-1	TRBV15	CATSRARQNTEAFF	TGTGCCACCAGCAGAGCCCGACAGAACACTGAAGCTTTCTTT
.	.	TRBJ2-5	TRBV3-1	CASSPQAFPGETQYF	TGTGCCAGCAGCCCCCAGGCATTCCCGGGGGAGACCCAGTACTTC
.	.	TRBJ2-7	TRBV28	CASSSAAGGPYEQYF	TGTGCCAGCAGTTCCGCGGCCGGGGGTCCCTACGAGCAGTACTTC
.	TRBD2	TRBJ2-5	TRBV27	CASSPGAAGGQETQYF	TGTGCCAGCAGTCCAGGGGCAGCGGGGGGTCAAGAGACCCAGTACTTC
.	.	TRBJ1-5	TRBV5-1	CASSLEGVSNQPQHF	TGCGCCAGCAGCTTGGAGGGAGTTAGCAATCAGCCCCAGCATTTT
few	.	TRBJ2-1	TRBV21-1	CASSKGVWINRGTYNEQFF	TGTGCCAGCAGCAAAGGCGTGTGGATAAACAGGGGTACCTACAATGAGCAGTTCTTC
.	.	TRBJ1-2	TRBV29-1	CSIPERSGYTF	TGCAGCATCCCAGAGAGGTCTGGCTACACCTTC
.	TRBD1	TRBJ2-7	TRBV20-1	CSARDTGTGGSYEQYF	TGCAGTGCTAGAGACACCGGGACAGGGGGCTCCTACGAGCAGTACTTC
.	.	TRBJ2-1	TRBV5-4	CASSRWRGEQFF	TGTGCCAGCAGCCGTTGGCGGGGTGAGCAGTTCTTC
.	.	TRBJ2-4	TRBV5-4	CASSPAGGLNIQYF	TGTGCCAGCAGCCCCGCTGGGGGTCTAAACATTCAGTACTTC
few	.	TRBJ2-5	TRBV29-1	CSATGHEGETQYF	TGCAGCGCCACCGGACACGAGGGGGAGACCCAGTACTTC
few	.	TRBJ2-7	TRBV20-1	CSARDLEARSYEQYF	TGCAGTGCTAGAGATTTAGAGGCTCGGTCCTACGAGCAGTACTTC
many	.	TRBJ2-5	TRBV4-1	CASSHPLGGETQYF	TGCGCCAGCAGCCACCCTCTAGGGGGTGAGACCCAGTACTTC
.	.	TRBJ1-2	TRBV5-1	CASSLRSDGATEGYTF	TGCGCCAGCAGCCTGAGGTCGGACGGAGCAACTGAGGGCTACACCTTC
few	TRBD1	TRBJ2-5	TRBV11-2	CASSYDRGTETQYF	TGTGCCAGCAGTTACGACAGGGGCACGGAGACCCAGTACTTC